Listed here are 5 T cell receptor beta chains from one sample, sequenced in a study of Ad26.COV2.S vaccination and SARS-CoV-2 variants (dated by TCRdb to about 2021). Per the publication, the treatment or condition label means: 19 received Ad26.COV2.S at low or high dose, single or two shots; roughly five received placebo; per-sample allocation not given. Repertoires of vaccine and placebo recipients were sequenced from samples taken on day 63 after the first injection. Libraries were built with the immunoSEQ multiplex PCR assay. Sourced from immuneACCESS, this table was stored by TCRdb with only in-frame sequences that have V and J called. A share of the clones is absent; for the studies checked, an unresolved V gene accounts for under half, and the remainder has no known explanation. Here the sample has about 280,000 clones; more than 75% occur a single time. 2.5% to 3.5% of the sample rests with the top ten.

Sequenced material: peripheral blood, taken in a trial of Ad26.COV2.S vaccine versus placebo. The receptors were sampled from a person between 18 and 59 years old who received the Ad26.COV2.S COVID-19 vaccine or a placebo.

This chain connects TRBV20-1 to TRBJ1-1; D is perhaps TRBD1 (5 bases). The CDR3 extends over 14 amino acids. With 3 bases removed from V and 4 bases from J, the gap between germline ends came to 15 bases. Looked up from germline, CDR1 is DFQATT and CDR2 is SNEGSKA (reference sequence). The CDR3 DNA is TGCAGTGCTAGTCGACGGGGCGTCCGCACTGAAGCTTTCTTT. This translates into CSASRRGVRTEAFF.

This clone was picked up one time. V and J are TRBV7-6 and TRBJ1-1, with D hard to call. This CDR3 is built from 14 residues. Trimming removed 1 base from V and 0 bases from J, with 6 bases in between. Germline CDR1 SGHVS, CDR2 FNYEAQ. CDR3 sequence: CASSLGGLNTEAFF. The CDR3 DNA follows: TGTGCCAGCAGCTTAGGAGGGTTGAACACTGAAGCTTTCTTT.

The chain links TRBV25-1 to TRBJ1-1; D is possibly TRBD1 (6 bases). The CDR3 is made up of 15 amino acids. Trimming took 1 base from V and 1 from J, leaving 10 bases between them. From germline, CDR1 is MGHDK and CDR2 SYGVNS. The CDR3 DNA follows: TGTGCCAGCAGTGAATCGGGCAGGGGGAACACTGAAGCTTTCTTT. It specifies CASSESGRGNTEAFF.

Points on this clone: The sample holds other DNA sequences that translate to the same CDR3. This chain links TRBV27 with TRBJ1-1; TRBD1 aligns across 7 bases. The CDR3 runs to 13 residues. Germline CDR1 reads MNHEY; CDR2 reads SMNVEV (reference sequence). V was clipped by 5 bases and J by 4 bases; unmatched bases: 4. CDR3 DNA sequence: TGTGCCAGCAGTCTTGCAGGGGGCACTGAAGCTTTCTTT. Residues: CASSLAGGTEAFF.

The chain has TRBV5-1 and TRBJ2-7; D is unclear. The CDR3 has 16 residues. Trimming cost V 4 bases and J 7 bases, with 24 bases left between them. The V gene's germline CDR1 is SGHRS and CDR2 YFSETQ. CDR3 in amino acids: CASSRLVWAGFGEQYF. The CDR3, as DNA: TGCGCCAGCAGCCGTTTAGTGTGGGCCGGGTTCGGGGAGCAGTACTTC.